Below, 27 T cell receptor beta chains from the same sample are listed, as sequenced in a study of blood T cell repertoires in COVID-19. Assay: immunoSEQ multiplex PCR; the TCRdb copy retains only in-frame clones and omits some. In the table there are about 140,000 clones, roughly 88% of which are singletons. Sequencing input: peripheral blood. Every receptor here comes from a man in his sixties with active or convalescent COVID-19.

The sample holds many counts of this clone. The J gene is TRBJ1-2, the V gene TRBV5-1; 8 bases line up with TRBD1. The CDR3 extends over 13 amino acids. The germline V gene encodes CDR1 SGHRS and CDR2 YFSETQ. V was pared by 4 bases and J by 7 bases, with 6 bases of the junction left unmatched. The CDR3 sequence is CASSPGQGSGYTF. In DNA form, the CDR3 reads TGCGCCAGCAGCCCCGGACAGGGAAGTGGCTACACCTTC.

This sequence joins TRBV6-5 and TRBJ1-5; 7 bases are a match to TRBD1. The ends lost 5 bases at V and 4 bases at J; junction bases unmatched: 5. The CDR3 covers 14 residues. In germline, CDR1 is MNHEY, CDR2 SVGAGI. This CDR3 reads CASSIVQGNQPQHF. The CDR3, as DNA: TGTGCCAGCAGTATCGTACAGGGGAATCAGCCCCAGCATTTT.

The J gene is TRBJ2-7, the V gene TRBV29-1; possible D gene TRBD1, 6 bases. This CDR3 spans 15 amino acids. Germline CDR1 and CDR2: SQVTM and ANQGSEA. With 4 bases removed from V and 4 bases from J, the gap between germline ends came to 20 bases. CDR3 in DNA: TGCAGCGTTGTAGGGGGAGACGTTCACGGGTACGAGCAGTACTTC. This sequence encodes CSVVGGDVHGYEQYF.

The chain has TRBV2 and TRBJ1-1; TRBD1 matches 7 bases. Unmatched junction bases numbered 4, after V lost 0 bases and J lost 3 bases. The CDR3 contains 15 residues. Germline V lookup: CDR1 SNHLY, CDR2 FYNNEI. For the CDR3, the DNA is TGTGCCAGCAGTGAAGCCGCAGGGGGGCACACTGAAGCTTTCTTT. Its protein is CASSEAAGGHTEAFF.

The genes are TRBV19 and TRBJ2-7, with D hard to call. This CDR3 contains 14 residues. Trimming took off 1 base at V and 5 bases at J, with 12 bases between the two ends. Germline values: CDR1 LNHDA, CDR2 SQIVND (reference sequence). CDR3 residues: CASSIVGSVNEQYF. The DNA for the CDR3 is TGTGCCAGTAGTATAGTGGGCAGTGTAAACGAGCAGTACTTC.

The V gene is TRBV12-3 or TRBV12-4, the J gene TRBJ2-5; tentative D call: TRBD2 (6 bases). Trimming cost V 6 bases and J 5 bases, with 13 bases left between them. The CDR3 length is 13 residues. CDR3 nucleotides: TGTGCCAGCAGACGACTAGTTAGCGAGACCCAGTACTTC. Translated: CASRRLVSETQYF.

The chain is built from TRBV7-9 and TRBJ1-1, with D hard to call. Trimming took 3 bases from V and 3 from J, leaving 2 bases between them. From germline, CDR1 is SEHNR and CDR2 FQNEAQ (reference sequence). This CDR3 has 11 residues. The CDR3: CASSFDTEAFF. As DNA, the CDR3 is TGTGCCAGCAGCTTCGACACTGAAGCTTTCTTT.

The chain uses TRBV5-6 and TRBJ1-5; the D is unclear. Between the trimmed V and J ends, which lost 4 bases and 1 base, there was a span of 9 bases. Germline-derived CDR1 and CDR2 are SGHDT and YYEEEE. The CDR3 runs to 14 residues. CDR3 amino acids: CASSQQYSNQPQHF. CDR3 bases: TGTGCCAGCAGCCAACAGTACAGCAATCAGCCCCAGCATTTT.

The V gene is TRBV29-1, the J gene TRBJ1-6; TRBD1 is a possible D gene (5 bases). The CDR3 length is 13 residues. Germline V gene sequence: CDR1 SQVTM, CDR2 ANQGSEA. The germline V and J ends were trimmed by 5 bases and 9 bases, with 14 bases remaining between them. CDR3 sequence: CSVSGAVGSPLHF. The CDR3 coding sequence is TGCAGCGTTAGTGGGGCCGTAGGTTCACCCCTCCACTTT.

The CDR3 DNA sequence: TGTGCCAGCTCACGTGCGGGGGGAGGAGAGACCCAGTACTTC. Translation: CASSRAGGGETQYF. The chain combines TRBV18 with TRBJ2-5; 8 nucleotides align to TRBD2. J was trimmed by 4 bases and V by 4 bases; bases with no gene match: 5. The germline gives CDR1 KGHSH, CDR2 LQKENI. The CDR3 has 14 residues. Drawing the rest from reference TRBV18 and TRBJ2-5, the complete variable domain is NAGVMQNPRHLVRRRGQEARLRCSPMKGHSHVYWYRQLPEEGLKFMVYLQKENIIDESGMPKERFSAEFPKEGPSILRIQQVVRGDSAAYFCASSRAGGGETQYFGPGTRLLVL.

The chain has TRBV29-1 and TRBJ2-3; the D gene is possibly TRBD1 (6 bases). CDR1 and CDR2 (germline): SQVTM, ANQGSEA. The CDR3 has 16 amino acids. Trimming took off 6 bases at V and 0 bases at J, with 19 bases between the two ends. In nucleotides, the CDR3 is TGCAGCGTGATTCCCCGGGACAAAGCTAGCACAGATACGCAGTATTTT. Translated: CSVIPRDKASTDTQYF.

The chain uses TRBV27 and TRBJ2-3, with D tentatively TRBD2 (5 bases). CDR1 is MNHEY and CDR2 is SMNVEV in the germline V gene (reference sequence). The V end was cut by 3 bases, the J end by 0 bases, with 10 bases between. The CDR3 covers 15 residues. In DNA form, the CDR3 reads TGTGCCAGCAGTTTCCTTACGGGGAGCACAGATACGCAGTATTTT. Its translation: CASSFLTGSTDTQYF.

This chain joins TRBV10-1 and TRBJ2-2, with TRBD1 identical over 8 bases. The CDR3 covers 18 residues. Per the germline V gene, CDR1 is WNHNN and CDR2 is SYGVQD (reference sequence). The V and J ends lost 2 bases and 4 bases, in that order; junction bases with no gene match: 12. The DNA for the CDR3 is TGCGCCAGCAGTGAGGTGGCAGGGGGCGTTTCACCCACCGGGGAGCTGTTTTTT. Translating it yields CASSEVAGGVSPTGELFF.

This clone occurred once. This rearrangement joins TRBV19 to TRBJ1-1; possibly TRBD1 for D (5 bases). With 10 bases removed from V and 0 bases from J, the gap between germline ends came to 24 bases. Germline V gene lookup returns CDR1 LNHDA and CDR2 SQIVND (reference sequence). The CDR3 extends over 17 amino acids. The CDR3 loop reads CATRSTHGGSMNTEAFF. CDR3 in DNA: TGTGCCACCCGCTCTACACACGGGGGATCCATGAACACTGAAGCTTTCTTT.

The V and J genes are TRBV4-3 and TRBJ1-3, with TRBD1 identical over 9 bases. The CDR3 length is 16 residues. The V gene end was trimmed by 5 bases and the J gene end by 2 bases; junction bases not matched to a gene: 7. Germline V lookup: CDR1 LGHNA, CDR2 YSLEER. The CDR3 protein is CASSNAGTGTGNTIYF. In DNA form, the CDR3 reads TGCGCCAGCAGCAACGCCGGGACAGGGACTGGAAACACCATATATTTT.

This clone was counted only a few times. The chain combines TRBV7-6 with TRBJ1-3, with TRBD1 as a possible D gene (5 bases). V lost 0 bases, J lost 2 bases, and 11 bases lay in between. This CDR3 region has 16 residues. Germline CDR1 is SGHVS and CDR2 is FNYEAQ. This CDR3 reads CASSLAPRAAGNTIYF. The CDR3 region has the DNA TGTGCCAGCAGCTTAGCGCCCAGGGCAGCTGGAAACACCATATATTTT.

The DNA for the CDR3 is TGTGCCAGCAGTCTAGCGGGAGGTAACGAGCAGTACGTC. Translated, it gives CASSLAGGNEQYV. This chain links TRBV12-3 or TRBV12-4 with TRBJ2-7; 11 bases map to TRBD2. The CDR3 runs 13 residues.

The rearrangement joins TRBV25-1 to TRBJ2-5; the match to TRBD2 covers 8 bases. This CDR3 is built from 15 residues. Germline V gene sequence: CDR1 MGHDK, CDR2 SYGVNS. J was trimmed by 2 bases and V by 3 bases; bases with no gene match: 5. The CDR3 loop reads CASSDSGVVQETQYF. CDR3 DNA sequence: TGTGCCAGCAGTGATAGCGGGGTTGTTCAAGAGACCCAGTACTTC.

CDR3 nucleotides: TGTGCCAGCAGCCAAACAGCCCAAAGCTCCTACAATGAGCAGTTCTTC. This encodes CASSQTAQSSYNEQFF. The gene calls are TRBV14 and TRBJ2-1; D unresolved. Trimming removed 2 bases at V and 0 bases at J, with 11 bases between. This CDR3 has 16 amino acids. CDR1 is SGHDN and CDR2 is FVKESK in the germline V gene.

The rearrangement uses TRBV2 and TRBJ1-1, with D hard to call. The CDR3 contains 13 residues. CDR1 is SNHLY and CDR2 is FYNNEI in the germline V gene. V was clipped by 1 base and J by 1 base, with 4 bases between them. The CDR3 DNA reads TGTGCCAGCAGTGAAGACAGGAACACTGAAGCTTTCTTT. Its protein product is CASSEDRNTEAFF.

The chain carries TRBV21-1 and TRBJ2-1; the DNA was not compared with TRBD2, the D call given in the table. TRBV21-1 is a documented pseudogene. The CDR3 is made up of 16 amino acids. The CDR3 is CASSNGTSGKDNEQFF. The CDR3 DNA reads TGTGCCAGCAGCAATGGGACTAGCGGGAAGGACAATGAGCAGTTCTTC.

CDR3 region: CASSPRGSFQETQYF. The DNA for the CDR3 is TGTGCCAGCAGCCCCCGCGGGAGTTTCCAAGAGACCCAGTACTTC. V is TRBV7-9 and J is TRBJ2-5; 7 nucleotides align to TRBD2. Germline V gene data show CDR1 as SEHNR and CDR2 as FQNEAQ (reference sequence). The CDR3 contains 15 residues. Trimming removed 5 bases from V and 1 base from J; junction bases left unmatched: 7.

The J gene is TRBJ2-7, the V gene TRBV19; TRBD1 is a possible D gene (5 bases). The CDR3 is made up of 13 amino acids. Trimming left V 6 bases short and J 3 bases short, with 12 bases between. Germline CDR1 is LNHDA and CDR2 is SQIVND (reference sequence). CDR3 in amino acids: CASSVTEYYEQYF. CDR3 coding DNA: TGTGCCAGTAGCGTGACAGAATACTACGAGCAGTACTTC.

The sample holds one count of this clone. CDR3 protein: CATSRDQAGAWDTEAFF. CDR3 in DNA: TGTGCCACCAGCAGAGATCAGGCAGGGGCATGGGACACTGAAGCTTTCTTT. The chain links TRBV15 to TRBJ1-1, with TRBD1 as a possible D gene (6 bases). This CDR3 is 17 amino acids long. Looked up from germline, CDR1 is LNHNV and CDR2 is YYDKDF (reference sequence). V lost 0 bases to trimming and J lost 3 bases, with 17 bases between them.

There are a few counts of this clone. The rearrangement links TRBV30 to TRBJ2-7, with 7 bases that match TRBD2. V was pared by 2 bases and J by 3 bases, with 4 bases of the junction left unmatched. In germline, CDR1 is GTSNPN, CDR2 SVGIG (reference sequence). This CDR3 comprises 13 residues. CDR3 sequence reads: CAWSSGALYEQYF. The CDR3 DNA reads as TGTGCCTGGAGTAGCGGGGCTCTCTACGAGCAGTACTTC.

V is TRBV10-2 and J is TRBJ1-3, with no clear D. The CDR3 totals 15 residues. Germline V gene sequence: CDR1 WSHSY, CDR2 SAAADI. Trimming removed 4 bases from V and 0 bases from J, with 10 bases in between. The CDR3 sequence is CASSVDKSSGNTIYF. Here the CDR3 DNA reads TGCGCCAGCAGTGTCGACAAGAGCTCTGGAAACACCATATATTTT.

This clone was seen once. The chain combines TRBV7-2 with TRBJ2-2; possible D gene TRBD2, 6 bases. CDR3 length equals 14 residues. Per the germline V gene, CDR1 is SGHTA and CDR2 is FQGNSA. V dropped 3 bases and J dropped 4 bases, with 9 bases sitting between them. The CDR3 protein is CASSFHGGTGELFF. CDR3 nucleotide sequence: TGTGCCAGCAGCTTCCACGGGGGCACCGGGGAGCTGTTTTTT. Complete variable domain (other parts from reference TRBV7-2 and TRBJ2-2): GAGVSQSPSNKVTEKGKDVELRCDPISGHTALYWYRQSLGQGLEFLIYFQGNSAPDKSGLPSDRFSAERTGGSVSTLTIQRTQQEDSAVYLCASSFHGGTGELFFGEGSRLTVL.